Included here is one T cell receptor (beta chain) sequence, with context. Its binding antigen is unknown. No much larger clonotype is one base removed from it; base qualities were not supplied. Trimming takes 1 base off V and 1 base off J; junction bases not matched to a gene: 1. CDR1 and CDR2 are drawn from the germline V gene (reference sequence): SEHNR, FQNEAQ. The CDR3 sequence holds 15 residues, the cysteine and phenylalanine included. Of all the DNA, just the CDR3 is kept, 45 bases in frame from base 1. Participants in the prospective study were enrolled through a virtual design, were aged about 18 to 100 years, and lived in under 25 United States geographic areas. Cohort assignment in the prospective study relied on participant-reported clinical history from a screening survey and a study questionnaire. Recovered participants in ImmuneRACE Cohort 3 were defined by two consecutive negative NP/OP PCR tests, clearance by a healthcare professional, or resolution of symptoms. Each participant in the prospective study had whole blood, serum and a nasopharyngeal or oropharyngeal swab collected by mobile phlebotomists. Additional blood draws and questionnaires over an approximately two-month period could optionally be provided by prospective study participants. Before DNA extraction, prospective study blood samples were shipped either frozen or at room temperature.

The sample originates from a study of blood T cell repertoires in COVID-19 (dated by TCRdb to the early 2020s). Context from the whole study: Collaborator samples came from the United States, Italy and Spain and covered acute and convalescent phases of COVID-19. The repertoires were released in a freely available public database intended as a resource for research on the immune response to SARS-CoV-2. Samples were obtained from the ongoing ImmuneRACE study (first 160 participants) and from over 1,000 subjects provided by 6 global collaborators. Where HLA class I and class II types were available, the types were taken from metadata supplied by the sample provider, not from assay-based typing. Deeply sampled blood TCRbeta repertoires from subjects exposed to, actively infected with, or recovered from COVID-19 were included in the dataset. The material from the prospective study consisted of cDNA or gDNA derived from T cells, B-cell-depleted T cells, or PBMCs. A de-identified subject ID, COVID-19 status, age in years and sex were almost always included in the sample metadata. What the authors observed across the whole study: Clinical and demographic metadata were provided uncurated, with the amount varying by source and participant.

TCRbeta CDR3 regions were amplified from genomic DNA using the immunoSEQ Assay, a bias-controlled multiplex PCR. Per the authors' processing: Within the assay, amplification of reference gene primers was used to estimate how many nucleated cells each sample contained. To quantify the absolute abundance of each unique TCRbeta CDR3 rearrangement, sequence reads were collapsed and filtered. For each sample, productive Simpson clonality was calculated as the square root of Simpson's diversity index over productive rearrangements. TCRdb limited this immuneACCESS table to in-frame rearrangements with V and J called. A share of clones is missing; checked studies link under half to unresolved V genes, and the rest is unexplained. That table supplies the V and J calls and clone size; D and trimming were determined from the DNA. A total of about 170,000 clones appear in this sample, around 89% of them only once. The ten top clones hold approximately 0.77% of the sample.

In this chain, TRBV7-9 is recombined with TRBJ2-3, with TRBD2 identical over 8 junction bases. This clonotype was sampled from a woman between 18 and 30 years old who had recovered from COVID-19. Material: PBMCs or T cells enriched from blood (not recorded which). The CDR3 sequence is CASSLVRGGTDTQYF. The nucleotide sequence is TGTGCCAGCAGCTTAGTGCGGGGGGGCACAGATACGCAGTATTTT.